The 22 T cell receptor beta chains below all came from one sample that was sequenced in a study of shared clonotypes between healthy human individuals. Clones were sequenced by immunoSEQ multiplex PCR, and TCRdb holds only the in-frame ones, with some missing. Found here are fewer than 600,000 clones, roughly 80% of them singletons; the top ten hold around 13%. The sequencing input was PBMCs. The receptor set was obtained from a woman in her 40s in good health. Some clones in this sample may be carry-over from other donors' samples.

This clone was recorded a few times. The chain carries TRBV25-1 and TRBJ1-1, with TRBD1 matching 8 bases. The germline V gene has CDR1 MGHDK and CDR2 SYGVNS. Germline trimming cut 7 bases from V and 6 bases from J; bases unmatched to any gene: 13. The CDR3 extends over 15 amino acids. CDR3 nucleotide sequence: TGTGCCAGCATGGGGGGACAGGTCGGAGTTTCTGAAGCTTTCTTT. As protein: CASMGGQVGVSEAFF.

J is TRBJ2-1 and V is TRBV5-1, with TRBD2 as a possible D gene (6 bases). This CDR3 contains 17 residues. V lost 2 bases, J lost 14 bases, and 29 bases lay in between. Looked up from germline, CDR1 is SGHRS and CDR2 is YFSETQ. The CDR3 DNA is TGCGCCAGCAGCTTTAACGGGGGAACGGGACCGCCATCACGGGAGTTCTTC. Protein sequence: CASSFNGGTGPPSREFF.

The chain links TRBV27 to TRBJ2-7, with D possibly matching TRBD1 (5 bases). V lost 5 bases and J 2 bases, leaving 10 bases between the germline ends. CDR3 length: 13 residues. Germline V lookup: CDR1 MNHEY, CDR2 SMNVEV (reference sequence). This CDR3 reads CASSLRETYEQYF. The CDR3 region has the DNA TGTGCCAGCAGTCTCAGGGAAACCTACGAGCAGTACTTC.

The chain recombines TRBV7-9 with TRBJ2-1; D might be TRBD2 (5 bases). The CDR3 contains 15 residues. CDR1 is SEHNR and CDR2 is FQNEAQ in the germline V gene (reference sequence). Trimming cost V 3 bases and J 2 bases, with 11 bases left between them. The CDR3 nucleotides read TGTGCCAGCAGCTTCGGGGTTAGCGCCTACAATGAGCAGTTCTTC. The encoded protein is CASSFGVSAYNEQFF.

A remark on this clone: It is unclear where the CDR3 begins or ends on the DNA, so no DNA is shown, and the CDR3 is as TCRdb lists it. This CDR3 is CASSYSFGPGTGELFF. The rearrangement links TRBV6-5 to TRBJ2-2. The germline gives CDR1 MNHEY, CDR2 SVGAGI. Including both end residues, the CDR3 is 16 amino acids long.

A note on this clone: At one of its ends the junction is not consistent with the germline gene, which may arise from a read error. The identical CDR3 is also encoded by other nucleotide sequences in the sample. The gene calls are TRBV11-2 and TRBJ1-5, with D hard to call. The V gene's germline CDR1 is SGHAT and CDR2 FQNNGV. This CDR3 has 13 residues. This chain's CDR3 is CASSPGQNQPQHF. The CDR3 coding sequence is TGTGCCAGCAGCCCTGGGCAGAATCAGCCCCAACATTTT. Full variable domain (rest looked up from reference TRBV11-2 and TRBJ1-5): EAGVAQSPRYKIIEKRQSVAFWCNPISGHATLYWYQQILGQGPKLLIQFQNNGVVDDSQLPKDRFSAERLKGVDSTLKIQPAKLEDSAVYLCASSPGQNQPQHFGDGTRLSIL.

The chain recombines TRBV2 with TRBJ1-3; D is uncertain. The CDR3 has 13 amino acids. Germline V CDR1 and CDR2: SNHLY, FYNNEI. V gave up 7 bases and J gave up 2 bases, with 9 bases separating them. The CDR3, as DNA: TGTGCCAGCATTCAGGCCCCTGGAAACACCATATATTTT. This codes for CASIQAPGNTIYF.

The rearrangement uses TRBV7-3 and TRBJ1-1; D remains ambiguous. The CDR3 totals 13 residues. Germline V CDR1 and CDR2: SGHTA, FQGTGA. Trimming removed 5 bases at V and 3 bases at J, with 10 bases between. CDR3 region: CASSLQLDTEAFF. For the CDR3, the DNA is TGTGCCAGCAGCCTACAACTTGACACTGAAGCTTTCTTT.

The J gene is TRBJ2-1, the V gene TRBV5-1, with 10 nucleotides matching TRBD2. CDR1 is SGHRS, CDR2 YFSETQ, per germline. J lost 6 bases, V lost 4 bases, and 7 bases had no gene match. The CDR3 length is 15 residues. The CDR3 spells CASSPASGSLNEQFF. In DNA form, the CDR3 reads TGCGCCAGCAGCCCAGCTAGCGGGAGTCTCAATGAGCAGTTCTTC. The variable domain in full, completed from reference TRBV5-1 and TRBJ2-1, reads KAGVTQTPRYLIKTRGQQVTLSCSPISGHRSVSWYQQTPGQGLQFLFEYFSETQRNKGNFPGRFSGRQFSNSRSEMNVSTLELGDSALYLCASSPASGSLNEQFFGPGTRLTVL.

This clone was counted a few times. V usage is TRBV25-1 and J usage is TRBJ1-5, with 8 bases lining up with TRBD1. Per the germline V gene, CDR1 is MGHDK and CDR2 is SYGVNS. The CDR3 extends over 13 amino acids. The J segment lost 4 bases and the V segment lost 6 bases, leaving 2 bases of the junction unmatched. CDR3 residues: CASRGQGNQPQHF. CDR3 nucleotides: TGTGCCAGCAGAGGACAGGGAAATCAGCCCCAGCATTTT.

The CDR3 reads CASSGFYEQYF. In DNA, the CDR3 is TGTGCCAGCAGCGGGTTCTACGAGCAGTACTTC. This chain joins TRBV2 and TRBJ2-7; D not certain. CDR1 and CDR2 from the germline V gene are SNHLY and FYNNEI. This CDR3 has 11 residues. Trimming removed 6 bases at V and 3 bases at J, with 6 bases between.

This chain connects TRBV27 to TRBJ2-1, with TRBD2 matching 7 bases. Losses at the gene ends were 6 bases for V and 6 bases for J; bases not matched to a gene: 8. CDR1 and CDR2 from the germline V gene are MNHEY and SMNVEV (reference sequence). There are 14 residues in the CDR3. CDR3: CASSSWGGPNEQFF. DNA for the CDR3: TGTGCCAGCAGCTCCTGGGGGGGACCCAATGAGCAGTTCTTC.

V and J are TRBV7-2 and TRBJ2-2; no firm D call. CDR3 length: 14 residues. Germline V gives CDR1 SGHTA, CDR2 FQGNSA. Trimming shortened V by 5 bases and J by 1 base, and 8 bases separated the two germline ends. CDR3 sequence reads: CASSPNMNTGELFF. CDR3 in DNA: TGTGCCAGCAGCCCCAACATGAACACCGGGGAGCTGTTTTTT. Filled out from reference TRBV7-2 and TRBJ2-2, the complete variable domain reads GAGVSQSPSNKVTEKGKDVELRCDPISGHTALYWYRQSLGQGLEFLIYFQGNSAPDKSGLPSDRFSAERTGGSVSTLTIQRTQQEDSAVYLCASSPNMNTGELFFGEGSRLTVL.

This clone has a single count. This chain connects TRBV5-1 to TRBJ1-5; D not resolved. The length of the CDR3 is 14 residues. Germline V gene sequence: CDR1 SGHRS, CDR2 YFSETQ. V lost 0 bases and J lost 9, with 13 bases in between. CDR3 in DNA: TGCGCCAGCAGCTTGGAGATGAGTGGTAGGCCCCAGCATTTT. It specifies CASSLEMSGRPQHF.

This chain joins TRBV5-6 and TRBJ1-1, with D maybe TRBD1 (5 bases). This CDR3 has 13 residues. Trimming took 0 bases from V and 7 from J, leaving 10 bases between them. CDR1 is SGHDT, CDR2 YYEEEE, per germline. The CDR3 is CASSLDLGGEAFF. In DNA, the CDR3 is TGTGCCAGCAGCTTGGATCTGGGGGGTGAAGCTTTCTTT.

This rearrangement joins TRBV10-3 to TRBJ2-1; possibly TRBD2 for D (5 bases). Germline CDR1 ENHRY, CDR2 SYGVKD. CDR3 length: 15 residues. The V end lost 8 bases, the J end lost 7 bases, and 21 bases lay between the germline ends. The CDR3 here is CAIGKVVPGGNEQFF. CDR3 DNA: TGTGCCATCGGCAAAGTAGTGCCTGGAGGAAATGAGCAGTTCTTC.

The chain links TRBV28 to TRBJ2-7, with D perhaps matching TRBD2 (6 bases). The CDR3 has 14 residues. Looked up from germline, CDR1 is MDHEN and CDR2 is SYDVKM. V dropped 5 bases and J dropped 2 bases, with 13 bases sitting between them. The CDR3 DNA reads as TGTGCCAGCAGTCGTGGGGGGTGGACCTACGAGCAGTACTTC. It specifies CASSRGGWTYEQYF.

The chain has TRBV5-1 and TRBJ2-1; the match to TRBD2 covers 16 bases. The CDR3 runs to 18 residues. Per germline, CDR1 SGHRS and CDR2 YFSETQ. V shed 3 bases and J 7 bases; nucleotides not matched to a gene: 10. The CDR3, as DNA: TGCGCCAGCAGCTCCACTGGGACTAGCGGGAGGGTAGGGAATGAGCAGTTCTTC. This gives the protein CASSSTGTSGRVGNEQFF.

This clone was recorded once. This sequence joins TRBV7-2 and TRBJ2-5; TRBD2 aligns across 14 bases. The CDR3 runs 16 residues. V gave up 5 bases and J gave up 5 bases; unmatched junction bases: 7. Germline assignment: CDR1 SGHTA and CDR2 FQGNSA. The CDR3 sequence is CASSARLAGGRETQYF. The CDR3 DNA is TGTGCCAGCAGCGCCCGACTAGCGGGAGGGCGGGAGACCCAGTACTTC.

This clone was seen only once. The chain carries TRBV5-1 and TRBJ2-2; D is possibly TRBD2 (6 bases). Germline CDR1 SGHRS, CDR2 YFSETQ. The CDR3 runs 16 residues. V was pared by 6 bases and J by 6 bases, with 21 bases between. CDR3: CASTGGRGELAGELFF. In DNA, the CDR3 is TGCGCCAGCACCGGGGGTCGAGGGGAGTTGGCCGGGGAGCTGTTTTTT.

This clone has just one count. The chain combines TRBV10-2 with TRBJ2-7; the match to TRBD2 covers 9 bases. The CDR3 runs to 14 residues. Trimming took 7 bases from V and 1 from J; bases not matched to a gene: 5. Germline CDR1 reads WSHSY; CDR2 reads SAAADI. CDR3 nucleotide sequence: TGCGCCAGCAATCTAGCGGGACGGTCCTACGAGCAGTACTTC. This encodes CASNLAGRSYEQYF.

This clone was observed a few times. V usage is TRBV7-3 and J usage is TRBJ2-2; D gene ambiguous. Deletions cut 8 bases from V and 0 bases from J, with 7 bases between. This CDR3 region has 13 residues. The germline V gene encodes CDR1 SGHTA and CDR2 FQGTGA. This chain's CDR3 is CASLTPNTGELFF. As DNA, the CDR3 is TGTGCCAGCTTGACCCCGAACACCGGGGAGCTGTTTTTT.